Listed below are T cell receptor beta chains from one sample, sequenced in a study of blood T cell repertoires in COVID-19. Assay used: immunoSEQ multiplex PCR; TCRdb lists only in-frame clones, some missing. The sample carries under 95,000 clones, roughly 86% recorded once. Specimen: peripheral blood. Receptor source: a human donor with acute or convalescent COVID-19. The donor label of this sample is uncertain. The CDR3 runs from the conserved cysteine through the conserved F or W. The D gene is left open where the match is weak. Some rows mark clone size as missing; the rest say once, few, many or name a class of expanded clone.

J gene: TRBJ2-5
D gene: .
V gene: TRBV5-1
clone size: .
CDR3 DNA: TGCGCCAGCAGCTTGGATGCGCGGGGAATAGGGGAGACCCAGTACTTC
CDR3 protein: CASSLDARGIGETQYF

J gene: TRBJ1-5
D gene: TRBD1
V gene: TRBV5-6
clone size: once
CDR3 DNA: TGTGCCAGCAGCTCGGACAGGGGGATGAGCAATCAGCCCCAGCATTTT
CDR3 protein: CASSSDRGMSNQPQHF

J gene: TRBJ1-5
D gene: .
V gene: TRBV5-1
clone size: .
CDR3 DNA: TGCGCCAGCAGCTTGTCCGGGGGGAACAATCAGCCCCAGCATTTT
CDR3 protein: CASSLSGGNNQPQHF

J gene: TRBJ1-6
D gene: .
V gene: TRBV27
clone size: .
CDR3 DNA: TGTGCCAGCAGTATGAGGGGGAATTCACCCCTCCACTTT
CDR3 protein: CASSMRGNSPLHF

J gene: TRBJ1-2
D gene: TRBD1
V gene: TRBV5-1
clone size: .
CDR3 DNA: TGCGCCAGCAGCTTGGCAGGGGACAGCCGTGGCTACACCTTC
CDR3 protein: CASSLAGDSRGYTF

J gene: TRBJ1-2
D gene: .
V gene: TRBV7-9
clone size: .
CDR3 DNA: TGTGCCAGCAGCTTAGTGGGGAGCGGCTATGGCTACACCTTC
CDR3 protein: CASSLVGSGYGYTF

J gene: TRBJ2-5
D gene: .
V gene: TRBV2
clone size: .
CDR3 DNA: TGTGCCAGCAGTGTACGAGCGACCCAAGAGACCCAGTACTTC
CDR3 protein: CASSVRATQETQYF

J gene: TRBJ2-5
D gene: TRBD2
V gene: TRBV19
clone size: .
CDR3 DNA: TGTGCCAGTAGTAAGGGACTAGCGGGGGGTTTCCAAGAGACCCAGTACTTC
CDR3 protein: CASSKGLAGGFQETQYF

J gene: TRBJ1-2
D gene: .
V gene: TRBV9
clone size: .
CDR3 DNA: TGTGCCAGCAGCGTACCCCCCGGACAGCCTAACTATGGCTACACCTTC
CDR3 protein: CASSVPPGQPNYGYTF

J gene: TRBJ2-3
D gene: TRBD2
V gene: TRBV29-1
clone size: .
CDR3 DNA: TGCAGCGGTACTGGACTAGCGGATACGCAGTATTTT
CDR3 protein: CSGTGLADTQYF

J gene: TRBJ2-7
D gene: TRBD2
V gene: TRBV10-3
clone size: few
CDR3 DNA: TGTGCCATCAGTGATTTTGGGGGGGGGAGCTCCTACGAGCAGTACTTC
CDR3 protein: CAISDFGGGSSYEQYF

J gene: TRBJ1-5
D gene: .
V gene: TRBV7-8
clone size: .
CDR3 DNA: TGTGCCAGCAGCTTAGGGGCAGGGGAGCAGAATCAGCCCCAGCATTTT
CDR3 protein: CASSLGAGEQNQPQHF

J gene: TRBJ2-3
D gene: TRBD2
V gene: TRBV7-2
clone size: .
CDR3 DNA: TGTGCCAGCAGCTGGGTAGCGGGGGGGCCCGATACGCAGTATTTT
CDR3 protein: CASSWVAGGPDTQYF

J gene: TRBJ1-2
D gene: .
V gene: TRBV6-5
clone size: .
CDR3 DNA: TGTGCTTCACGCCCCCAGGGGTCCTATGGCTACACCTTC
CDR3 protein: CASRPQGSYGYTF

J gene: TRBJ1-1
D gene: .
V gene: TRBV11-2
clone size: .
CDR3 DNA: TGTGCCAGCAGCTCAATTCATGGGGGCAGGGGAGGGATGAACACTGAAGCTTTCTTT
CDR3 protein: CASSSIHGGRGGMNTEAFF

J gene: TRBJ2-1
D gene: .
V gene: TRBV2
clone size: .
CDR3 DNA: TGTGCCAGCAGTGTCGGCTCAGGGGTCCGGGTCTTC
CDR3 protein: CASSVGSGVRVF

J gene: TRBJ1-2
D gene: .
V gene: TRBV28
clone size: .
CDR3 DNA: TGTGCCAGCAGTACAGGGTCTAGCTATGGCTACACCTTC
CDR3 protein: CASSTGSSYGYTF

J gene: TRBJ1-5
D gene: TRBD1
V gene: TRBV10-1
clone size: .
CDR3 DNA: TGCGCCAGCAGGTTCCGGGACAGACGCAATCAGCCCCAGCATTTT
CDR3 protein: CASRFRDRRNQPQHF

J gene: TRBJ2-1
D gene: TRBD1
V gene: TRBV19
clone size: .
CDR3 DNA: TGTGCCAGTAGTATAAGGGGACAGGGGGCAATTGGCTCCTACAATGAGCAGTTCTTC
CDR3 protein: CASSIRGQGAIGSYNEQFF

J gene: TRBJ2-1
D gene: TRBD1
V gene: TRBV18
clone size: .
CDR3 DNA: TGTGCCAGCTCACCAATCGAAGGGGGCGATCCCGATGAGCAGTTCTTC
CDR3 protein: CASSPIEGGDPDEQFF

J gene: TRBJ1-3
D gene: .
V gene: TRBV5-6
clone size: .
CDR3 DNA: TGTGCCAGCAGGCTCACAGGGAGCTCTGGAAACACCATATATTTT
CDR3 protein: CASRLTGSSGNTIYF

J gene: TRBJ2-2
D gene: TRBD1
V gene: TRBV5-4
clone size: few
CDR3 DNA: TGTGCCAGCAGCTTGTCTACACAGGGGGGCACCGGGGAGCTGTTTTTT
CDR3 protein: CASSLSTQGGTGELFF

J gene: TRBJ1-1
D gene: .
V gene: TRBV7-8
clone size: .
CDR3 DNA: TGTGCCAGCAGCCTGGTCCGGGGATGGACTGAAGCTTTCTTT
CDR3 protein: CASSLVRGWTEAFF

J gene: TRBJ1-2
D gene: TRBD1
V gene: TRBV4-2
clone size: .
CDR3 DNA: TGTGCCAGCAGCCAAGACCCGGGACAGGGGGCGGACTATGGCTACACCTTC
CDR3 protein: CASSQDPGQGADYGYTF

J gene: TRBJ1-5
D gene: TRBD1
V gene: TRBV2
clone size: .
CDR3 DNA: TGTGCCAGCAGGGGACAGGAAAATCAGCCCCAGCATTTT
CDR3 protein: CASRGQENQPQHF

J gene: TRBJ1-3
D gene: .
V gene: TRBV7-3
clone size: .
CDR3 DNA: TGTGCCAGCAGCTTAGTCGGTGGAAACACCATATATTTT
CDR3 protein: CASSLVGGNTIYF

J gene: TRBJ1-2
D gene: .
V gene: TRBV2
clone size: .
CDR3 DNA: TGTGCCAGCAGGGACAAGGACTATGGCTACACCTTC
CDR3 protein: CASRDKDYGYTF

J gene: TRBJ2-2
D gene: TRBD2
V gene: TRBV7-2
clone size: .
CDR3 DNA: TGTGCCAGCAGCTTAGCAGCGGGGGAAGACACCGGGGAGCTGTTTTTT
CDR3 protein: CASSLAAGEDTGELFF

J gene: TRBJ2-2
D gene: .
V gene: TRBV3-1/TRBV3-2
clone size: .
CDR3 DNA: TGTGCCAGCAGACACGGACGCCCGGGGGACACCGGGGAGCTGTTTTTT
CDR3 protein: CASRHGRPGDTGELFF

J gene: TRBJ2-6
D gene: .
V gene: TRBV29-1
clone size: .
CDR3 DNA: TGCAGCGTCTACGGAGGGGAAGAAGTCCTGACTTTC
CDR3 protein: CSVYGGEEVLTF

J gene: TRBJ1-2
D gene: .
V gene: TRBV19
clone size: once
CDR3 DNA: TGTGCCAGTAATATACAGCCCCAACTAAACTATGGCTACACCTTC
CDR3 protein: CASNIQPQLNYGYTF

J gene: TRBJ1-2
D gene: TRBD1
V gene: TRBV7-3
clone size: few
CDR3 DNA: TGTGCCAGCAGCCCTGGGACAGGGATCTATGGCTACACCTTC
CDR3 protein: CASSPGTGIYGYTF